This TCR beta chain was recovered during a study of regulatory T cells in long-lasting Graves disease. This clonotype was seen a handful of times. Time point given: newly diagnosed GD, antithyroid drugs for less than 3 months. Extracted RNA from PBMCs served as the source of the TCR library. The CDR3 totals 13 residues. Germline V gene sequence: CDR1 MGHDK, CDR2 SYGVNS. Trimming stripped 2 bases from V and 8 bases from J, with 10 bases between. Construction of the TCR beta libraries employed iRepertoire HTBI primers in conjunction with Arm-PCR of CDR3 regions. TCRdb analysed the multiplex PCR reads with MiXCR anew, one entry per CDR3 protein. The sample lists a few hundred thousand distinct CDR3 sequences; 12% to 15% were seen once. Another study also made use of these data, one on T cells in Graves' hyperthyroidism and ophthalmopathy. As that report states: Every diagnosis used clinical symptoms, serum thyroxine and TRAb, thyroid ultrasound and orbital computed tomography.

The V gene is TRBV25-1, the J gene TRBJ2-1; D possibly corresponds to TRBD2 (5 bases). The source material was peripheral blood mononuclear cells (PBMCs), sampled at new diagnosis, from a patient treated with antithyroid drugs. The source is a woman between 45 and 65 years old with Graves disease. DNA for the CDR3: TGTGCCAGCAGTGAAGGGCTAGCCCATGAGCAGTTCTTC. Translation: CASSEGLAHEQFF.